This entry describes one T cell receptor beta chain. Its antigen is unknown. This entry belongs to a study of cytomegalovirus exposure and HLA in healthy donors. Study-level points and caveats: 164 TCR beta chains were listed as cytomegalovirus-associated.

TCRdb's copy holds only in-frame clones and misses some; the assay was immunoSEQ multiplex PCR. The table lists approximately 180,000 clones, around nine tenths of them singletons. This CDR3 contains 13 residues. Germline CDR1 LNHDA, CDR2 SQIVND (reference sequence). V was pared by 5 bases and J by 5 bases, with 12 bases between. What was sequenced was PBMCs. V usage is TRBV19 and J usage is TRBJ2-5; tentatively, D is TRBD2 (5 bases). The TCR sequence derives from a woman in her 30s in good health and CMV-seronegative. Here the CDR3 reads CASSPGRGETQYF. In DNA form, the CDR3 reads TGTGCCAGTAGTCCGGGCCGCGGGGAGACCCAGTACTTC.